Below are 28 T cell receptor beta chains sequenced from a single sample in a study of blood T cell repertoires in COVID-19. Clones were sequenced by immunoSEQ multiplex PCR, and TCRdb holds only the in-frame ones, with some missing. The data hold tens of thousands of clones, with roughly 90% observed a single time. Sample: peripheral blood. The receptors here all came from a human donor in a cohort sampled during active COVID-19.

DNA of the CDR3: TGTGCCAGCTCACCAAAGGGGACCGGGGAGCTGTTTTTT. This sequence encodes CASSPKGTGELFF. This sequence joins TRBV18 and TRBJ2-2; TRBD1 is a possible D gene (5 bases). V was trimmed by 2 bases and J by 5 bases, leaving 6 bases between them. CDR1 and CDR2 from the germline V gene are KGHSH and LQKENI. The CDR3 sequence is 13 residues long. Filled out from reference TRBV18 and TRBJ2-2, the complete variable domain reads NAGVMQNPRHLVRRRGQEARLRCSPMKGHSHVYWYRQLPEEGLKFMVYLQKENIIDESGMPKERFSAEFPKEGPSILRIQQVVRGDSAAYFCASSPKGTGELFFGEGSRLTVL.

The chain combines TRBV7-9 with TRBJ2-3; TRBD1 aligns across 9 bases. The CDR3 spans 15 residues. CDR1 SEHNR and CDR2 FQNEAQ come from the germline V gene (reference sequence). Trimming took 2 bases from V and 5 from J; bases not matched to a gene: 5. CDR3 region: CASSLPGQGKDTQYF. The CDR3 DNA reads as TGTGCCAGCAGCTTACCGGGACAGGGAAAAGATACGCAGTATTTT.

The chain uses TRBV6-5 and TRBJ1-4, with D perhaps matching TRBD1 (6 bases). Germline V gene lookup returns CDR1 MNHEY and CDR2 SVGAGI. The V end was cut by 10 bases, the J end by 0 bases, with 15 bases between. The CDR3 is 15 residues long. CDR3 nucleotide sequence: TGTGCCATCACATGGACAGTTGCAACTAATGAAAAACTGTTTTTT. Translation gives CAITWTVATNEKLFF.

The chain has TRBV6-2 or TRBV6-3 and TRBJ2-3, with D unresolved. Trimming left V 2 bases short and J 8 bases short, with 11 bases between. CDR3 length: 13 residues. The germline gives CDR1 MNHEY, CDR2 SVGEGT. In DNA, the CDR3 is TGTGCCAGCAGTTACATGGGCCCGCTTACGCAGTATTTT. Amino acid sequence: CASSYMGPLTQYF.

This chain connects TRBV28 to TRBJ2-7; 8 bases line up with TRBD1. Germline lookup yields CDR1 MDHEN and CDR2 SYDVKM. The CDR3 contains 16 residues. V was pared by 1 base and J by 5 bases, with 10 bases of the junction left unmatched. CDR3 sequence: CASSLLSRQGMDEQYF. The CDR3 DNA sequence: TGTGCCAGCAGTTTATTGTCACGACAGGGGATGGACGAGCAGTACTTC.

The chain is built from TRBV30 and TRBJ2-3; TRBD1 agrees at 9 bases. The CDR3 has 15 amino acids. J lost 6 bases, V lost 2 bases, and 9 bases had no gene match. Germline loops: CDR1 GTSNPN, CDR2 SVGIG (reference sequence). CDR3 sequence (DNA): TGTGCCTGGAGTAGAACAGGGGGCGCGTCGGATACGCAGTATTTT. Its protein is CAWSRTGGASDTQYF.

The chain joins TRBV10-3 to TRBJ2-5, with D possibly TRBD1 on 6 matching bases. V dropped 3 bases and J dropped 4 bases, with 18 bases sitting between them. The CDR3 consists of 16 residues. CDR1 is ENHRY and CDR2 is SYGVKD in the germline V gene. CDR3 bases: TGTGCCATCAGTGACGGGACACATAGTTATCCAGAGACCCAGTACTTC. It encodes CAISDGTHSYPETQYF.

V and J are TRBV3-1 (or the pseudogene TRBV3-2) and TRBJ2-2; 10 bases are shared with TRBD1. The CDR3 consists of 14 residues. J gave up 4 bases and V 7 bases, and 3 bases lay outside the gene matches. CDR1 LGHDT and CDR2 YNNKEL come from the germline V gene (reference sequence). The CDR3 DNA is TGTGCCAGCACCCGACAGGGGGCCACCGGGGAGCTGTTTTTT. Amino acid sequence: CASTRQGATGELFF.

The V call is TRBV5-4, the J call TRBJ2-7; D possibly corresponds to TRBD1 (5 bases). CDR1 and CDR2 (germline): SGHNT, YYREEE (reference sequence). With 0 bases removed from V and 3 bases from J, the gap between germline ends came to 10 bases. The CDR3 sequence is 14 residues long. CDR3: CASSLDRWSYEQYF. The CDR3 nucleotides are TGTGCCAGCAGCTTGGACAGGTGGAGCTACGAGCAGTACTTC.

CDR3 region: CASSYERDEQFF. The CDR3 nucleotides are TGTGCCAGCAGTTACGAGCGGGATGAGCAGTTCTTC. This chain links TRBV6-2 or TRBV6-3 with TRBJ2-1; possibly TRBD2 for D (6 bases). Deletions cut 2 bases from V and 8 bases from J, with 7 bases between. The CDR3 consists of 12 residues. Germline CDR1 reads MNHEY; CDR2 reads SVGEGT.

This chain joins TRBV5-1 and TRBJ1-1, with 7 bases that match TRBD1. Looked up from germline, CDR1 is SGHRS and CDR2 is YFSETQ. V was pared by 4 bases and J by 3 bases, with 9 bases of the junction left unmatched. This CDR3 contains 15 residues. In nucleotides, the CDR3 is TGCGCCAGCAGCGCTTTCAGGGGGTCGGACACTGAAGCTTTCTTT. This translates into CASSAFRGSDTEAFF.

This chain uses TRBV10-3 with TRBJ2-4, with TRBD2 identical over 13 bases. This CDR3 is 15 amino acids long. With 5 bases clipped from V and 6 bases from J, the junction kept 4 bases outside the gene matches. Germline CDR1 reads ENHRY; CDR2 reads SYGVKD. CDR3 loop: CAISPGTSGANIQYF. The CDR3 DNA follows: TGTGCCATCAGTCCCGGGACTAGCGGGGCAAACATTCAGTACTTC.

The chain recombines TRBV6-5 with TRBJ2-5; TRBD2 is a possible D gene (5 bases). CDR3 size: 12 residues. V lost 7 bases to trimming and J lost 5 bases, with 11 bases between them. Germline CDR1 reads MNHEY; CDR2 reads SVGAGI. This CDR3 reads CASNGGSETQYF. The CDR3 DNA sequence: TGTGCCAGCAACGGCGGGTCGGAGACCCAGTACTTC.

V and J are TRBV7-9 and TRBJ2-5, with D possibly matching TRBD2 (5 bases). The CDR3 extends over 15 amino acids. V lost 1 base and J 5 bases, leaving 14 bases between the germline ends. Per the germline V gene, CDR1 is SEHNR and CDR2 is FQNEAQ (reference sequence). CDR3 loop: CASSLGPRTQETQYF. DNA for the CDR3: TGTGCCAGCAGCTTAGGCCCTCGGACTCAGGAGACCCAGTACTTC.

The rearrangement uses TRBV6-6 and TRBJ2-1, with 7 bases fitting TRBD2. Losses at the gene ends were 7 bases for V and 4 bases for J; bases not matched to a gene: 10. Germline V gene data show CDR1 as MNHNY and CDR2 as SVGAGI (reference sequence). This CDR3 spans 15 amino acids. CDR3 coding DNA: TGTGCCAGCACCTCGGTGGGGGGGGGTTACAATGAGCAGTTCTTC. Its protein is CASTSVGGGYNEQFF.

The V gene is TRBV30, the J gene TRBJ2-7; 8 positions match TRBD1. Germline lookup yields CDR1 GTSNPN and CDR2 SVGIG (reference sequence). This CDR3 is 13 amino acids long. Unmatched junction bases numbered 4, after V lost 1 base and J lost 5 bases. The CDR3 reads CAWSAGTGNEQYF. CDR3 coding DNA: TGTGCCTGGAGTGCCGGGACAGGAAACGAGCAGTACTTC.

Written as DNA, the CDR3 is TGCGCCAGCAGTCCCTATGGACAGGGGGGATCAACTCAGTACTTC. Its protein is CASSPYGQGGSTQYF. The chain has TRBV5-1 and TRBJ2-7; 10 bases fit TRBD1. With V trimmed by 5 bases and J by 10 bases, 15 bases remained unmatched. The CDR3 contains 15 residues. Germline-derived CDR1 and CDR2 are SGHRS and YFSETQ.

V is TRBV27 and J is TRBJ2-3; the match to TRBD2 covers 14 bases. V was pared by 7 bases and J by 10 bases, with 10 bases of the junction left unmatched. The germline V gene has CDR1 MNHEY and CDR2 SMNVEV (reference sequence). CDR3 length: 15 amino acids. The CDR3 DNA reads TGTGCCAGCAACCGCGGGACTAGCGGGGGAGGTGCGCAGTATTTT. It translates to CASNRGTSGGGAQYF.

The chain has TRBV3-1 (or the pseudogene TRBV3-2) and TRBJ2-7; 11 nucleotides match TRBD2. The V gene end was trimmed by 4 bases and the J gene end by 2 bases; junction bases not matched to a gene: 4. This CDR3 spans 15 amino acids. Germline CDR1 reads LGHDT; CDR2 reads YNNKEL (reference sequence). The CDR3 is CASSRIAGGPYEQYF. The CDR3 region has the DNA TGTGCCAGCAGCCGAATAGCGGGGGGGCCCTACGAGCAGTACTTC.

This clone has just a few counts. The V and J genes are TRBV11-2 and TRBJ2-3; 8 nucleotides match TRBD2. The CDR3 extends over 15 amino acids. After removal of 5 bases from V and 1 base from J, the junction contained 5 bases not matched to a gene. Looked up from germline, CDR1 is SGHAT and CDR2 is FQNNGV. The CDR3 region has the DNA TGTGCCAGCAGCGAGGGACTAGTCCGCACAGATACGCAGTATTTT. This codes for CASSEGLVRTDTQYF.

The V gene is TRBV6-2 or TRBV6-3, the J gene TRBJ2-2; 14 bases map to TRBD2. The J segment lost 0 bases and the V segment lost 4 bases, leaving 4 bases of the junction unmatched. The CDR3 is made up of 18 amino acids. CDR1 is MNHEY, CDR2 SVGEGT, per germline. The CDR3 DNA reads TGTGCCAGCAGTTCGGGACTAGCGGGGGCGGCGAACACCGGGGAGCTGTTTTTT. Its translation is CASSSGLAGAANTGELFF.

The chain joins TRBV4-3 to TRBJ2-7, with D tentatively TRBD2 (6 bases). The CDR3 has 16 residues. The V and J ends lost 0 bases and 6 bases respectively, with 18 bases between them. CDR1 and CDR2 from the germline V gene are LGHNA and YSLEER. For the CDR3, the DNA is TGCGCCAGCAGCCAAGATTGGGCTAGCGTGTTCGGCGAGCAGTACTTC. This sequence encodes CASSQDWASVFGEQYF.

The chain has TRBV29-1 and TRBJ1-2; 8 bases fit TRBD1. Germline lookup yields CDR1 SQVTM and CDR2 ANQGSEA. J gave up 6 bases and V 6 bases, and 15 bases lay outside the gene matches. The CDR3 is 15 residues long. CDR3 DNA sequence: TGCAGCGTGGAGGTCGGACAGGGACCCCTCGATGGCTACACCTTC. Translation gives CSVEVGQGPLDGYTF. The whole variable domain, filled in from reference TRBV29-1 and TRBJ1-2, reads SAVISQKPSRDICQRGTSLTIQCQVDSQVTMMFWYRQQPGQSLTLIATANQGSEATYESGFVIDKFPISRPNLTFSTLTVSNMSPEDSSIYLCSVEVGQGPLDGYTFGSGTRLTVV.

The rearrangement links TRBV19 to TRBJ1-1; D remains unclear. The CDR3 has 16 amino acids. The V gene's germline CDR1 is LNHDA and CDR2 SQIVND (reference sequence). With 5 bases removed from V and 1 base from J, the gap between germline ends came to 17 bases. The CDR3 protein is CASSPLVSSENTEAFF. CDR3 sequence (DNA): TGTGCCAGTAGTCCCCTCGTTAGCAGCGAGAACACTGAAGCTTTCTTT.

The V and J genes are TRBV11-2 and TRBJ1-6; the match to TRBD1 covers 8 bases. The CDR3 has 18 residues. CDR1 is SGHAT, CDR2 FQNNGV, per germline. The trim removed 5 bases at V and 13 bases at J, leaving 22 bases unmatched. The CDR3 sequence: CASSPLDRYRDRRSPLHF. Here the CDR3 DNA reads TGTGCCAGCAGCCCACTAGATAGGTACCGGGACAGGCGCTCCCCCCTCCACTTT.

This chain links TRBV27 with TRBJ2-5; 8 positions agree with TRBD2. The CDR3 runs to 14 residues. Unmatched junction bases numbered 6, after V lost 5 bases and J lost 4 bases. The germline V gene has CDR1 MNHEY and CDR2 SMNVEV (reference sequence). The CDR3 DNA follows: TGTGCCAGCAGTCCTCGTGCGGGAGGAGAGACCCAGTACTTC. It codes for CASSPRAGGETQYF.

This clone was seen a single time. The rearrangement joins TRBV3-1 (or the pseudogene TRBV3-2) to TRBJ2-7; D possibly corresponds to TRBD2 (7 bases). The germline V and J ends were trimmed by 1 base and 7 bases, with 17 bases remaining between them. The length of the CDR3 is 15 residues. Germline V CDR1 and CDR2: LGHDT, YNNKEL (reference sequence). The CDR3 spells CASSQVRGPSGEQYF. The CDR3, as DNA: TGTGCCAGCAGCCAAGTGCGGGGGCCTTCAGGGGAGCAGTACTTC.

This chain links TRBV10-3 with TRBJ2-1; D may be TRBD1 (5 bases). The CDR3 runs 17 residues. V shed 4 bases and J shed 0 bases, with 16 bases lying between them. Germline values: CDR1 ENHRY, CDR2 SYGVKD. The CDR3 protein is CAISGSTTGRSYNEQFF. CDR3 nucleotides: TGTGCCATCAGTGGAAGTACTACAGGTCGCTCCTACAATGAGCAGTTCTTC.